The TCR beta chain described here comes from a study of shared clonotypes between healthy human individuals. Genomic DNA per cell subset filled all wells of several immunoSEQ plates. Original analysis: Filtering differed since immunoSEQ provided only junctions, with no quality scores. TCRdb's copy holds only in-frame clones and misses some; the assay was immunoSEQ multiplex PCR. The V and J calls and clone size were taken over from that table, and D and trimming were inferred from the DNA. The table has 400,000 to 600,000 clones, roughly 77% seen once. This clone was detected only a few times. This CDR3 is built from 14 residues. Germline-derived CDR1 and CDR2 are SGDLS and YYNGEE. The ends were cut back, 0 bases at V and 3 bases at J, with 10 bases in the middle.

This TCR derives from a woman aged 35 to 49 in good health. Some clones in this sample may be carry-over from other donors' samples. V gene TRBV9 combines with J gene TRBJ2-7; D is perhaps TRBD1 (5 bases). Sequencing used PBMCs. CDR3 residues: CASSVGQGDYEQYF. The CDR3 DNA follows: TGTGCCAGCAGCGTAGGGCAGGGCGACTACGAGCAGTACTTC.